This TCR beta chain derives from a study of naive and memory T cell subsets. Notes on the study in general: Between naive and memory subsets, TCR abundance power law exponents differed.

In regard to this clonotype: The antigen is unknown.

CMV status came from CD4+ T cell IFNgamma after overnight CMV lysate stimulation of fresh PBMCs. Four subsets defined by CD45RA and CD27 were sorted after CD3, CD4, CD8 and live/dead staining. Both TRBC1 and TRBC2 were covered by a beta constant-region primer of two equimolar oligonucleotides. The ligated cDNA underwent four PCR rounds using SP2 and nested alpha and beta constant-region primers. One entry per CDR3 protein, called by TCRdb with MiXCR from the UMI-ligation and nested PCR reads. The table records just over 80,000 distinct CDR3 sequences, about 10% of them present only once. Germline V gives CDR1 MDHEN, CDR2 SYDVKM. V lost 5 bases and J 5 bases, leaving 15 bases between the germline ends. This CDR3 has 14 amino acids.

The sequenced sample was naive CD8+ T cells from blood. The chain recombines TRBV28 with TRBJ2-5, with D possibly matching TRBD1 (6 bases). This sequence was found in a human donor in good health. The CDR3 is CASSQTGRRETQYF. The CDR3 nucleotides are TGTGCCAGCAGTCAGACAGGCAGACGGGAGACCCAGTACTTC.